The T cell receptor beta chain under discussion was sequenced for a study of CD8 T cells in ankylosing spondylitis. Study-wide points: Seemingly distinctive of ankylosing spondylitis blood was a TCR beta motif formed by eight highly homologous variants. Prior work had noted some motif variants in reactive arthritis blood and synovial fluid. Disease-linked clones were CD8+ and relatively rare in peripheral blood.

This clonotype was recorded many times. Its specificity is not known. Each CDR3 protein is one row after TCRdb ran MiXCR on the 5' RACE reads. The sample has around 770,000 distinct CDR3 sequences, roughly 19% seen once. This TCR came from a male donor with ankylosing spondylitis. Sequenced material: blood, either unsorted or a sorted T cell fraction (not recorded which).

The CDR3 region is CASSEASGETQYF. The CDR3 DNA reads as TGCGCCAGCAGTGAGGCTAGCGGGGAGACCCAGTACTTC. The chain couples TRBV10-1 to TRBJ2-5, with 8 bases fitting TRBD2. Trimming took 2 bases from V and 5 from J; bases not matched to a gene: 1. This CDR3 contains 13 residues. Per the germline V gene, CDR1 is WNHNN and CDR2 is SYGVQD (reference sequence).